This T cell receptor (beta chain) was recorded in a study of cytomegalovirus exposure and HLA in healthy donors. The CDR3 length is 16 residues. Germline loops: CDR1 GTSNPN, CDR2 SVGIG (reference sequence). With 2 bases removed from V and 3 bases from J, the gap between germline ends came to 20 bases. Primers included in the PCR were 60 Vbeta and 13 Jbeta primers. Method: immunoSEQ multiplex PCR; TCRdb's copy keeps in-frame clones and lacks some. The table includes around 180,000 clones, around 80% detected once. The specimen sequenced was PBMCs. The clonotype originates from a woman between 40 and 50 years old in good health and CMV-seronegative. The chain has TRBV30 and TRBJ2-7, with D tentatively TRBD2 (5 bases). The CDR3: CAWSSSPPQRSYEQYF. DNA for the CDR3: TGTGCCTGGAGTTCCTCTCCCCCTCAGCGGAGCTACGAGCAGTACTTC.